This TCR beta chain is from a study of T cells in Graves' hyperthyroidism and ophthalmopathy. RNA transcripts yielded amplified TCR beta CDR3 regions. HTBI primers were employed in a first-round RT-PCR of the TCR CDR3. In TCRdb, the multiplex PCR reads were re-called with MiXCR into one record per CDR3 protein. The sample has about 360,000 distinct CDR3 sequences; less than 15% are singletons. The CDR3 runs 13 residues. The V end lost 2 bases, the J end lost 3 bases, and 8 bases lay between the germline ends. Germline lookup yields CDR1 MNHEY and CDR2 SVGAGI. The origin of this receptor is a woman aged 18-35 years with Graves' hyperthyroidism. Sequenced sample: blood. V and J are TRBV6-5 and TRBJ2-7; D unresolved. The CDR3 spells CASSYDGIYEQYF. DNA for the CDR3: TGTGCCAGCAGTTACGATGGAATCTACGAGCAGTACTTC.